This paragraph covers one TCR beta chain sequence. The sample is drawn from a study of T cell responses to AZD1222 COVID-19 vaccine. Libraries were prepared by immunoSEQ multiplex PCR; TCRdb keeps only in-frame clonotypes and omits some of them. The sample has 150,000 to 200,000 clones; around 90% are singletons. Germline V gives CDR1 SNHLY, CDR2 FYNNEI. The germline V and J ends were trimmed by 4 bases and 1 base, with 8 bases remaining between them. The CDR3 runs 13 residues. Pooling covered second doses at about 4 or about 12 weeks. The sample here was peripheral blood, taken 28 days after the second AZD1222 dose. V usage is TRBV2 and J usage is TRBJ2-7; D is unclear. The clonotype comes from an adult who received the AZD1222 COVID-19 vaccine. The CDR3 spells CASSGGGSYEQYF. The CDR3 coding sequence is TGTGCCAGCAGTGGGGGTGGGTCCTACGAGCAGTACTTC.